The clone carrying this T cell receptor (beta chain) was counted between two and nine times. Its target is not known. The data are from a study of T-cell reconstitution after alpha-beta-depleted transplantation in children. Regarding the study as a whole: T-cell counts and diversity at one year post-transplant came mainly from newly produced T cells. Several patients had high TCRbeta diversity at day 60; it came from surviving recipient T cells and thymic progenitors. There were reportedly several hundred expanded graft clones from which alpha-beta T cells came about two months after transplant.

Unique molecular identifiers were incorporated into the prepared TCRbeta library. TCRdb reprocessed the PCR reads with MiXCR, giving one entry per CDR3 protein. The data contain 440,000 or so distinct CDR3 sequences, around two fifths of them singletons. CDR1 and CDR2 from the germline V gene are SGHRS and YFSETQ. CDR3 length equals 12 residues. V gave up 0 bases and J gave up 8 bases, with 8 bases separating them. This specimen was PBMCs, taken before TCRalphabeta/CD19-depleted stem cell transplant. J is TRBJ1-2 and V is TRBV5-1; D gene uncertain. The origin of this receptor is a girl aged 2-10 years with aplastic anemia, due to receive a stem cell transplant. The CDR3 bases are TGCGCCAGCAGCTTGGGTCCCGAGGGCTACACCTTC. Translation: CASSLGPEGYTF.